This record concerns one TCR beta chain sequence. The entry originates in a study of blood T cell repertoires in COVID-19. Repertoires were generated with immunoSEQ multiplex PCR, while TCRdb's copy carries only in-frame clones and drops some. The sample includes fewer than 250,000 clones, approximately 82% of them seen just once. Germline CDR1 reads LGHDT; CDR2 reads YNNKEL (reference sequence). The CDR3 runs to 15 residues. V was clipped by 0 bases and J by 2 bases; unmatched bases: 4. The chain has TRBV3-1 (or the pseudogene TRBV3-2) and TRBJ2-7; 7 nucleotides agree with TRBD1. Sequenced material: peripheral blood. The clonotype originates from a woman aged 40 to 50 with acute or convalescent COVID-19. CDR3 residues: CASSQEQGRTYEQYF. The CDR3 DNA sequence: TGTGCCAGCAGCCAAGAACAGGGGCGTACCTACGAGCAGTACTTC.